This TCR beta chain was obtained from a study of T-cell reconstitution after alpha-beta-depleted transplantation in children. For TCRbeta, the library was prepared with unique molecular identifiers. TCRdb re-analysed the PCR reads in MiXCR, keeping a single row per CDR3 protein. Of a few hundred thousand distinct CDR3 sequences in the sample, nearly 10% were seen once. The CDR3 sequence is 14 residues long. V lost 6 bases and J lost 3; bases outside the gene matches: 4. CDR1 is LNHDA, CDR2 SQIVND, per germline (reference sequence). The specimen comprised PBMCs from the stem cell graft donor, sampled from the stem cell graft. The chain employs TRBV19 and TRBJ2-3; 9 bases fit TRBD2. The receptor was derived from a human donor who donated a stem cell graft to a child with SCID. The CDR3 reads CASSPSGATDTQYF. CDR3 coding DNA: TGTGCCAGTAGCCCTAGCGGGGCGACAGATACGCAGTATTTT.